This T cell receptor beta chain was profiled in a study of T cell repertoires in cytomegalovirus infection. Study overall: Recently described HLA-C-restricted plus well-studied HLA-B-restricted CMV epitopes were used. Matching HLA type and CMV infection were both indicated by public TCR beta signatures.

Regarding this clonotype: Its antigen remains unidentified.

This CDR3 comprises 14 residues. V lost 0 bases and J 11 bases, leaving 14 bases between the germline ends. Germline CDR1 reads LNHDA; CDR2 reads SQIVND (reference sequence). General study points: The cumulative frequency of public TCR beta families identified carriers of CMV plus the relevant HLA.

TCRdb re-derived calls from the reads in MiXCR, one entry per CDR3 protein. This table has some 700,000 distinct CDR3 sequences, 33% appearing once. The source of this sequence is a human donor in good health (CMV status not recorded). Some clones in this sample may be carry-over from other donors' samples. The specimen comprised cultured PBMCs, sampled from culture after CMV antigen stimulation. The chain recombines TRBV19 with TRBJ1-5, with a tentative D call TRBD1 (5 bases). The chain's CDR3 is CASSIDQGSTAQHF. The CDR3 bases are TGTGCCAGTAGTATAGATCAGGGCTCCACAGCCCAGCATTTT.